These 22 T cell receptor beta chains were sequenced from one sample in a study of shared clonotypes between healthy human individuals. Only CD45RO-negative cells positively selected for CCR7 counted as naive CD8 cells, so terminally differentiated effector memory CD45RA+ cells were excluded. Using immunoSEQ multiplex PCR, the repertoire was profiled, and TCRdb retains in-frame clones only, with some absent. The sample records hundreds of thousands of clones, roughly 98% being singletons. The sample comprised naive CD8+ T cells sorted from blood. These receptors were obtained from a man aged 25-40 years in good health.

Points on this clone: The identical CDR3 is also encoded by other nucleotide sequences in the sample. For the CDR3, the DNA is TGTGCCAGCAGCTTTCCAGGTTCCTACGAGCAGTACTTC. Translating it yields CASSFPGSYEQYF. The rearrangement joins TRBV7-9 to TRBJ2-7; D is unclear. V lost 3 bases and J lost 1, with 7 bases in between. Germline CDR1 SEHNR, CDR2 FQNEAQ (reference sequence). The CDR3 has 13 residues.

The CDR3 region is CASSLGRGEYNEQFF. The CDR3 coding sequence is TGTGCCAGCAGCTTAGGACGCGGGGAGTACAATGAGCAGTTCTTC. The chain uses TRBV7-9 and TRBJ2-1, with D possibly being TRBD2 (6 bases). The V end lost 1 base, the J end lost 4 bases, and 11 bases lay between the germline ends. Germline CDR1 SEHNR, CDR2 FQNEAQ (reference sequence). CDR3 length equals 15 residues.

The V gene is TRBV28, the J gene TRBJ2-1; 16 bases line up with TRBD2. Trimming at V came to 5 bases and at J to 5 bases, leaving 12 bases not matched to a gene. Per the germline V gene, CDR1 is MDHEN and CDR2 is SYDVKM. The CDR3 runs 19 residues. CDR3 in amino acids: CASSPGLAGGPKGNNEQFF. CDR3 bases: TGTGCCAGCAGTCCGGGACTAGCGGGAGGGCCCAAGGGTAACAATGAGCAGTTCTTC.

Concerning this clone: This sample also contains other DNA sequences that code for the same CDR3. This chain uses TRBV11-2 with TRBJ2-7; D is unclear. This CDR3 spans 11 amino acids. Per the germline V gene, CDR1 is SGHAT and CDR2 is FQNNGV. V dropped 2 bases and J dropped 5 bases, with 4 bases sitting between them. As DNA, the CDR3 is TGTGCCAGCAGCTTATCACACGAGCAGTACTTC. Its protein product is CASSLSHEQYF.

This chain uses TRBV28 with TRBJ2-7; 7 nucleotides match TRBD1. Per germline, CDR1 MDHEN and CDR2 SYDVKM. The CDR3 is made up of 12 amino acids. After removal of 8 bases from V and 5 bases from J, the junction contained 6 bases not matched to a gene. The CDR3 nucleotides read TGTGCCAGCGACAGGGCGAGGAACGAGCAGTACTTC. It yields the protein CASDRARNEQYF.

V and J are TRBV7-6 and TRBJ2-7; D may be TRBD1 (6 bases). Germline V gives CDR1 SGHVS, CDR2 FNYEAQ. The CDR3 runs to 15 residues. The ends were cut back, 4 bases at V and 5 bases at J, with 18 bases in the middle. The DNA for the CDR3 is TGTGCCAGCAGCTCGTCGATGGGGGCCAGCGACGAGCAGTACTTC. As protein: CASSSSMGASDEQYF. Looking up the rest from reference TRBV7-6 and TRBJ2-7 gives the full variable domain: GAGVSQSPRYKVTKRGQDVALRCDPISGHVSLYWYRQALGQGPEFLTYFNYEAQQDKSGLPNDRFSAERPEGSISTLTIQRTEQRDSAMYRCASSSSMGASDEQYFGPGTRLTVT.

J is TRBJ2-5 and V is TRBV5-6; D is undetermined. CDR1 SGHDT and CDR2 YYEEEE come from the germline V gene. The CDR3 sequence is 11 residues long. V was pared by 3 bases and J by 0 bases, with 0 bases between. For the CDR3, the DNA is TGTGCCAGCAGCTACCAAGAGACCCAGTACTTC. Translated, it gives CASSYQETQYF.

The chain joins TRBV10-3 to TRBJ1-1, with D unclear. The germline CDR1 and CDR2 sequences are ENHRY and SYGVKD. This CDR3 is 14 amino acids long. V lost 3 bases, J lost 1 base, and 9 bases lay in between. CDR3 coding DNA: TGTGCCATCAGTGACCGGGCAGGGAACACTGAAGCTTTCTTT. Protein sequence: CAISDRAGNTEAFF.

This chain uses TRBV2 with TRBJ2-5; TRBD2 agrees at 12 bases. V gave up 2 bases and J gave up 5 bases; unmatched junction bases: 12. Germline assignment: CDR1 SNHLY and CDR2 FYNNEI. The length of the CDR3 is 18 residues. CDR3 sequence (DNA): TGTGCCAGCAGTGAAATGGGACTAGCGGGCCGACTCCACGAGACCCAGTACTTC. Its protein is CASSEMGLAGRLHETQYF.

The chain links TRBV9 to TRBJ2-7, with 8 bases identical to TRBD2. This CDR3 contains 15 residues. The V segment lost 0 bases and the J segment 2 bases; nucleotides outside the gene matches: 4. CDR1 and CDR2 (germline): SGDLS, YYNGEE. In nucleotides, the CDR3 is TGTGCCAGCAGCGTAGCTACGGGAGGGACCTACGAGCAGTACTTC. This encodes CASSVATGGTYEQYF.

J is TRBJ2-2 and V is TRBV4-1, with 11 positions matching TRBD2. Unmatched junction bases numbered 10, after V lost 0 bases and J lost 7 bases. The germline V gene encodes CDR1 MGHRA and CDR2 YSYEKL. The CDR3 length is 18 residues. The CDR3 DNA is TGCGCCAGCAGCCAAGATAAGGCTAGCGGGAGGATGGACGGGGAGCTGTTTTTT. Translating it yields CASSQDKASGRMDGELFF.

For the CDR3, the DNA is TGTGCCAGCAGCCCCGGGACTAGCGGGAGCAATGAGCAGTTCTTC. It is translated as CASSPGTSGSNEQFF. This sequence joins TRBV13 and TRBJ2-1; 14 nucleotides match TRBD2. Looked up from germline, CDR1 is PRHDT and CDR2 is FYEKMQ (reference sequence). Trimming removed 5 bases from V and 6 bases from J; junction bases left unmatched: 3. This CDR3 has 15 amino acids.

The chain links TRBV2 to TRBJ2-7; D uncertain. Germline values: CDR1 SNHLY, CDR2 FYNNEI. V gave up 8 bases and J gave up 5 bases, with 7 bases separating them. CDR3 length equals 10 residues. CDR3 DNA: TGTGCCAGCGGGTCGGACGAGCAGTACTTC. Protein product: CASGSDEQYF.

V is TRBV27 and J is TRBJ2-1; 9 nucleotides match TRBD2. The CDR3 is made up of 16 amino acids. Germline CDR1 and CDR2: MNHEY and SMNVEV (reference sequence). After removal of 3 bases from V and 0 bases from J, the junction contained 3 bases not matched to a gene. Here the CDR3 reads CASSFRAGGSYNEQFF. Here the CDR3 DNA reads TGTGCCAGCAGTTTCCGAGCGGGGGGCTCCTACAATGAGCAGTTCTTC.

Only a few counts were recorded for this clone. J is TRBJ1-1 and V is TRBV11-2; D is unclear. CDR1 and CDR2 from the germline V gene are SGHAT and FQNNGV. This CDR3 contains 15 residues. Trimming took off 5 bases at V and 2 bases at J, with 15 bases between the two ends. The CDR3 DNA follows: TGTGCCAGCAGCCTCTCCTGGGTCGGAAACACTGAAGCTTTCTTT. Encoded protein: CASSLSWVGNTEAFF.

V gene TRBV29-1 combines with J gene TRBJ2-1, with 7 bases lining up with TRBD2. CDR3 length: 18 amino acids. Germline loops: CDR1 SQVTM, CDR2 ANQGSEA. V gave up 1 base and J gave up 0 bases; unmatched junction bases: 12. For the CDR3, the DNA is TGCAGCGTTGAAGTCGGCCTAGCGGAGACTATCTCCTACAATGAGCAGTTCTTC. Protein: CSVEVGLAETISYNEQFF.

This rearrangement joins TRBV27 to TRBJ1-5; weak D call: TRBD1 (6 bases). The CDR3 has 17 amino acids. The germline V and J ends were trimmed by 5 bases and 0 bases, with 17 bases remaining between them. CDR1 MNHEY and CDR2 SMNVEV come from the germline V gene (reference sequence). CDR3 region: CASSTPQGPHSNQPQHF. In nucleotides, the CDR3 is TGTGCCAGCAGTACCCCACAGGGACCGCATAGCAATCAGCCCCAGCATTTT.

The chain links TRBV6-4 to TRBJ1-2; TRBD1 matches 11 bases. The V and J ends lost 6 bases and 7 bases, in that order; junction bases with no gene match: 4. Germline CDR1 reads MRHNA; CDR2 reads SNTAGT. The CDR3 sequence is 13 residues long. The CDR3 loop reads CASRGQGGRGYTF. The CDR3 region has the DNA TGTGCCAGCAGGGGACAGGGGGGCCGTGGCTACACCTTC.

Here the CDR3 DNA reads TGTGCCAGCAGTGATTTGCGGAGCGGCGGGGAGACCCAGTACTTC. Its translation is CASSDLRSGGETQYF. This chain joins TRBV25-1 and TRBJ2-5; D is possibly TRBD2 (5 bases). V gave up 3 bases and J gave up 5 bases, with 16 bases separating them. The germline V gene encodes CDR1 MGHDK and CDR2 SYGVNS. This CDR3 has 15 amino acids. Filled out from reference TRBV25-1 and TRBJ2-5, the complete variable domain reads EADIYQTPRYLVIGTGKKITLECSQTMGHDKMYWYQQDPGMELHLIHYSYGVNSTEKGDLSSESTVSRIRTEHFPLTLESARPSHTSQYLCASSDLRSGGETQYFGPGTRLLVL.

The chain recombines TRBV28 with TRBJ1-3, with a tentative D call TRBD1 (5 bases). The CDR3 runs 14 residues. The germline V gene has CDR1 MDHEN and CDR2 SYDVKM. V lost 0 bases and J lost 5, with 8 bases in between. The CDR3 spells CASSLWQGRNTIYF. The CDR3 DNA reads as TGTGCCAGCAGTTTATGGCAGGGTAGAAACACCATATATTTT.

V and J are TRBV7-2 and TRBJ2-7; 10 nucleotides agree with TRBD2. Germline-derived CDR1 and CDR2 are SGHTA and FQGNSA. V was pared by 5 bases and J by 3 bases, with 13 bases of the junction left unmatched. The CDR3 is made up of 17 amino acids. The CDR3 sequence: CASSPLSLAGGDYEQYF. DNA for the CDR3: TGTGCCAGCAGCCCCCTATCTTTAGCGGGAGGCGACTACGAGCAGTACTTC.

This chain uses TRBV7-9 with TRBJ2-1; 15 bases are a match to TRBD2. The V gene's germline CDR1 is SEHNR and CDR2 FQNEAQ (reference sequence). V dropped 5 bases and J dropped 6; count of bases not matched to a gene: 2. The CDR3 loop spans 15 amino acids. Here the CDR3 DNA reads TGTGCCAGCAGCGGGACTAGCGGGAGGTTCAATGAGCAGTTCTTC. Translated: CASSGTSGRFNEQFF.